This T cell receptor beta chain emerged from a study of T cell changes during pregnancy in multiple sclerosis. Here immunoSEQ multiplex PCR was the method, and the copy in TCRdb shows in-frame clones only, minus some. This table has tens of thousands of clones, around 93% appearing once. The CDR3 totals 17 residues. V dropped 0 bases and J dropped 4 bases, with 19 bases sitting between them. Per germline, CDR1 SGHNT and CDR2 YYREEE (reference sequence). The chain carries TRBV5-4 and TRBJ1-1; D unclear. This specimen consisted of CD4+ T cells from peripheral blood mononuclear cells, obtained in the third trimester of pregnancy. The sequence was collected from a female donor with multiple sclerosis, enrolled in a pregnancy study. The CDR3 DNA follows: TGTGCCAGCAGCTTGGGAGGATTGCGGGCTTGGACCACTGAAGCTTTCTTT. It is translated as CASSLGGLRAWTTEAFF. The full variable domain, rest sourced from reference TRBV5-4 and TRBJ1-1, is ETGVTQSPTHLIKTRGQQVTLRCSSQSGHNTVSWYQQALGQGPQFIFQYYREEENGRGNFPPRFSGLQFPNYSSELNVNALELDDSALYLCASSLGGLRAWTTEAFFGQGTRLTVV.